Sequencing of this T cell receptor (beta chain) was carried out in a study of human T cells and chemical hapten exposure. For the study at large: The patient population, which was mostly female, had alopecia areata, totalis or universalis. Study-wide results and limits: Alopecia in all donors means immunity may differ from healthy individuals.

The germline CDR1 and CDR2 sequences are SGHVS and FNYEAQ. The V gene lost 11 bases and the J gene lost 2 bases, with 22 bases spanning the gap. This CDR3 spans 15 amino acids. The sample's time point: pre-sensitization, week 0. Stated treatment: therapeutic diphenylcyclopropenone sensitization with weekly scalp DPC. This clonotype was counted at least ten times. Its antigen remains unknown. TCRdb called the RACE reads again in MiXCR, with one record for every CDR3 protein. The profile shows more than 75,000 distinct CDR3 sequences, 9.6% of them singletons. Source: whole blood, taken in connection with sensitization to the hapten diphenylcyclopropenone (DPC). The V call is TRBV7-6, the J call TRBJ2-7, with a tentative D call TRBD1 (6 bases). The receptor was isolated from a woman between 40 and 50 years old with alopecia areata. Some clones in this sample may be carry-over from other donors' samples. CDR3 bases: TGTGCCGTAGGAGGACTGGGGGCCGGCCCCTACGAGCAGTACTTC. It yields the protein CAVGGLGAGPYEQYF.